Below are 10 T cell receptor beta chains sequenced from a single sample in a study of blood T cell repertoires in COVID-19. Clones were sequenced by immunoSEQ multiplex PCR, and TCRdb holds only the in-frame ones, with some missing. The sample records approximately 180,000 clones, more than 75% being singletons. The sequenced material came from PBMCs or T cells enriched from blood (not recorded which). The origin of the receptors is a woman aged 45-59 years with acute COVID-19.

The V gene is TRBV5-4, the J gene TRBJ2-1; D unclear. In germline, CDR1 is SGHNT, CDR2 YYREEE (reference sequence). Between the trimmed V and J ends, which lost 6 bases and 9 bases, there was a span of 19 bases. The CDR3 is 14 amino acids. DNA of the CDR3: TGTGCCAGCAACTCTTGGGCAGGCCCCACTGAGCAGTTCTTC. This codes for CASNSWAGPTEQFF.

The chain has TRBV11-2 and TRBJ1-2, with a possible D match to TRBD1 (6 bases). The CDR3 is 16 residues long. Trimming left V 5 bases short and J 5 bases short, with 21 bases between. CDR1 and CDR2 (germline): SGHAT, FQNNGV. CDR3 loop: CASSQAGQTKGYGYTF. In DNA form, the CDR3 reads TGTGCCAGCAGCCAGGCAGGACAGACCAAGGGATATGGCTACACCTTC.

The chain couples TRBV19 to TRBJ2-2; D is unclear. With 6 bases removed from V and 4 bases from J, the gap between germline ends came to 6 bases. Germline V gene lookup returns CDR1 LNHDA and CDR2 SQIVND (reference sequence). This CDR3 comprises 12 residues. In nucleotides, the CDR3 is TGTGCCAGTAGCCCATCCACCGGGGAGCTGTTTTTT. Residues: CASSPSTGELFF. Variable domain in full (rest from reference TRBV19 and TRBJ2-2): DGGITQSPKYLFRKEGQNVTLSCEQNLNHDAMYWYRQDPGQGLRLIYYSQIVNDFQKGDIAEGYSVSREKKESFPLTVTSAQKNPTAFYLCASSPSTGELFFGEGSRLTVL.

This chain joins TRBV4-1 and TRBJ1-4; TRBD1 is a possible D gene (6 bases). Germline CDR1 is MGHRA and CDR2 is YSYEKL. This CDR3 spans 14 amino acids. V gave up 2 bases and J gave up 6 bases, with 10 bases separating them. CDR3 coding DNA: TGCGCCAGCAGCCAATACAGGGAACATGAAAAACTGTTTTTT. Amino acid sequence: CASSQYREHEKLFF.

The rearrangement links TRBV28 to TRBJ2-3; tentative D call: TRBD1 (5 bases). Germline CDR1 is MDHEN and CDR2 is SYDVKM. V was pared by 2 bases and J by 2 bases, with 20 bases between. The CDR3 sequence is 18 residues long. CDR3 bases: TGTGCCAGCAGTTTAGTGCAGGGCACCCAACTCTACACAGATACGCAGTATTTT. This gives the protein CASSLVQGTQLYTDTQYF.

The V and J genes are TRBV5-1 and TRBJ1-1, with 7 positions matching TRBD1. This CDR3 region has 16 residues. With 1 base clipped from V and 7 bases from J, the junction kept 13 bases outside the gene matches. Germline CDR1 reads SGHRS; CDR2 reads YFSETQ. CDR3 DNA: TGCGCCAGCAGCTTGCGAGCAGGGGGATCCCCTGGTGAAGCTTTCTTT. Its protein product is CASSLRAGGSPGEAFF.

The chain joins TRBV19 to TRBJ1-5, with no clear D. Trimming took off 9 bases at V and 4 bases at J, with 19 bases between the two ends. Germline V gene data show CDR1 as LNHDA and CDR2 as SQIVND (reference sequence). This CDR3 is 15 amino acids long. The CDR3 DNA reads TGTGCCAGCACGGGAAGAGCATTCCCTAATCAGCCCCAGCATTTT. Amino acid sequence: CASTGRAFPNQPQHF.

This clone was seen a handful of times. The chain combines TRBV2 with TRBJ1-2; no clear D. The CDR3 is 14 amino acids. V lost 4 bases to trimming and J lost 2 bases, with 11 bases between them. Looked up from germline, CDR1 is SNHLY and CDR2 is FYNNEI. The CDR3 loop is CASSVRRANYGYTF. The DNA of the CDR3 is TGTGCCAGCAGTGTACGGAGGGCCAACTATGGCTACACCTTC.

Written as DNA, the CDR3 is TGTGCCAGCAGCCAAGACCAGGCAAACAATGAGCAGTTCTTC. Its protein product is CASSQDQANNEQFF. The chain links TRBV3-1 (or the pseudogene TRBV3-2) to TRBJ2-1; D remains unclear. Germline V lookup: CDR1 LGHDT, CDR2 YNNKEL (reference sequence). CDR3 length equals 14 residues. V was trimmed by 0 bases and J by 5 bases, leaving 8 bases between them.

J is TRBJ1-2 and V is TRBV29-1; D perhaps matches TRBD1 (6 bases). This CDR3 has 12 residues. Per germline, CDR1 SQVTM and CDR2 ANQGSEA. Between the trimmed V and J ends, which lost 8 bases and 6 bases, there was a span of 16 bases. The CDR3 region has the DNA TGCAGCTCCTCCTGGGCAGGGGATGGCTACACCTTC. Its protein is CSSSWAGDGYTF.